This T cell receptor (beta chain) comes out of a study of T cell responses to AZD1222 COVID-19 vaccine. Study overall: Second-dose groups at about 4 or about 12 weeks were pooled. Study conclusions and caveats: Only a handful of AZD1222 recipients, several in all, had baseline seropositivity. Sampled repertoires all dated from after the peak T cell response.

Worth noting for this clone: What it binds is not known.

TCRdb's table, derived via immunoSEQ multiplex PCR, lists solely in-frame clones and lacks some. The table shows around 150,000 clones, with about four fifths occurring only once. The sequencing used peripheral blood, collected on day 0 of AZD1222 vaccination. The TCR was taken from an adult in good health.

Here the CDR3 reads CASSTGNSPLHF. The CDR3 DNA reads TGTGCCAGCAGTACAGGGAATTCACCCCTCCACTTT. V usage is TRBV11-3 and J usage is TRBJ1-6, with D possibly being TRBD1 (6 bases). V dropped 6 bases and J dropped 7 bases, with 7 bases sitting between them. The CDR3 runs 12 residues. Germline V gives CDR1 SGHNT, CDR2 YENEEA.